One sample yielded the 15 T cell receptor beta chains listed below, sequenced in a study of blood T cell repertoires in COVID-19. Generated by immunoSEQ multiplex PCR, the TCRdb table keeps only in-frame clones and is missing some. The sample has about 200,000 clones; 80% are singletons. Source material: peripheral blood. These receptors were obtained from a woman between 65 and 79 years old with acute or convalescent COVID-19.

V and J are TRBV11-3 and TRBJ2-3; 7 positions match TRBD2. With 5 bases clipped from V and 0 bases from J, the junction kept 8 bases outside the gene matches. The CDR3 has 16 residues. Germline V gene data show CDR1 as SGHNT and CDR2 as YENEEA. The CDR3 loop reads CASSGERGTSTDTQYF. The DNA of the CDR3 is TGTGCCAGCAGCGGGGAGCGGGGTACTAGCACAGATACGCAGTATTTT. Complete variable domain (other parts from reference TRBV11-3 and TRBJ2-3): EAGVVQSPRYKIIEKKQPVAFWCNPISGHNTLYWYLQNLGQGPELLIRYENEEAVDDSQLPKDRFSAERLKGVDSTLKIQPAELGDSAVYLCASSGERGTSTDTQYFGPGTRLTVL.

CDR3 DNA: TGTGCCAGCAGCTTAGTATCGCGGGAGGGAGGCACAGATACGCAGTATTTT. Amino acid sequence: CASSLVSREGGTDTQYF. V and J are TRBV13 and TRBJ2-3, with TRBD2 matching over 9 bases. The CDR3 extends over 17 amino acids. CDR1 is PRHDT and CDR2 is FYEKMQ in the germline V gene (reference sequence). Germline trimming cut 1 base from V and 1 base from J; bases unmatched to any gene: 6.

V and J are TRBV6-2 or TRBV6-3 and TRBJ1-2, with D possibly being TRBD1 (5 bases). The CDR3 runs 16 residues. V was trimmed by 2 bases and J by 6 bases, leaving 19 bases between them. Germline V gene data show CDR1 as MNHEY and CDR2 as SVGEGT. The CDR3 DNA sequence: TGTGCCAGCAGTTACGACCCTTCAGGGCTCCGGGATGGCTACACCTTC. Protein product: CASSYDPSGLRDGYTF.

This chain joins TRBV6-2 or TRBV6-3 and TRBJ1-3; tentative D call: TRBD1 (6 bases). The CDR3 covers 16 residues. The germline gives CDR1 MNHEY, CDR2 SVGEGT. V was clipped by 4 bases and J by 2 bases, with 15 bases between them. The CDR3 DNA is TGTGCCAGCAGTTCCACGACAGGCCAGACTGGAAACACCATATATTTT. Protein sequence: CASSSTTGQTGNTIYF.

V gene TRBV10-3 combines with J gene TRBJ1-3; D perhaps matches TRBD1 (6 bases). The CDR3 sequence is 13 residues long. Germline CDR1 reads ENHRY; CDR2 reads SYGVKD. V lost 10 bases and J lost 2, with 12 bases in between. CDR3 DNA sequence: TGTGCCACCACGGACAGACCTGGAAACACCATATATTTT. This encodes CATTDRPGNTIYF.

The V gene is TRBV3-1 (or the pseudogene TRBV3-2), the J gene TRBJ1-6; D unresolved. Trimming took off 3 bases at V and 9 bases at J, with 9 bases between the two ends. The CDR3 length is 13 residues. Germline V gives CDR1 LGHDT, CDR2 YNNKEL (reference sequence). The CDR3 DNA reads TGTGCCAGCAGCCAGCCCGGGAGTTCACCCCTCCACTTT. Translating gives CASSQPGSSPLHF.

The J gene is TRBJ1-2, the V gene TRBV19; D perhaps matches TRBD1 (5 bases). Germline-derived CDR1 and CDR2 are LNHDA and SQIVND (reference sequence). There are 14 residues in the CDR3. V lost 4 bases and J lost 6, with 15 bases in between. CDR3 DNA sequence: TGTGCCAGTAGTAGGGAAGGAGGAGGGGATGGCTACACCTTC. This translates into CASSREGGGDGYTF.

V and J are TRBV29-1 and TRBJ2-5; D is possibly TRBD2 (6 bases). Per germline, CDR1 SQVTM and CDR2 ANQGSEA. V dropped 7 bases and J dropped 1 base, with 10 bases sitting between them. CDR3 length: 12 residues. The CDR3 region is CSGWTTQETQYF. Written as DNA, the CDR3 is TGCAGCGGATGGACTACCCAAGAGACCCAGTACTTC. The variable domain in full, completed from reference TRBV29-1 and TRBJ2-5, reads SAVISQKPSRDICQRGTSLTIQCQVDSQVTMMFWYRQQPGQSLTLIATANQGSEATYESGFVIDKFPISRPNLTFSTLTVSNMSPEDSSIYLCSGWTTQETQYFGPGTRLLVL.

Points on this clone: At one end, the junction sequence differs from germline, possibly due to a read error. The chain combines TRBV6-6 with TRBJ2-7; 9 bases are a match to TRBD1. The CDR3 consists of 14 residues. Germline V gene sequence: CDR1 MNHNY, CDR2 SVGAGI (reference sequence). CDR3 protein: CASTRDRATYEQYF. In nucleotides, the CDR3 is TGTGCCAGCACTCGGGACAGGGCCACCTATGAGCAGTACTTC.

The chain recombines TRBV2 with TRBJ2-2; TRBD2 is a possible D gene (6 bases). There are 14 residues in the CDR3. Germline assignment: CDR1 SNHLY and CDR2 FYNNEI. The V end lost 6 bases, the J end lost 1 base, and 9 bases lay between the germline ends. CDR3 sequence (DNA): TGTGCCAGCAGGGGGGGTTTGAACACCGGGGAGCTGTTTTTT. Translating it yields CASRGGLNTGELFF.

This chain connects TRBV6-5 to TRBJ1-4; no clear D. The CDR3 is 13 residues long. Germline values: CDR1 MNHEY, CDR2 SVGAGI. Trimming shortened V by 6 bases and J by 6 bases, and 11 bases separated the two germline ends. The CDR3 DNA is TGTGCCAGCAGGTCAGGAGGATATGAAAAACTGTTTTTT. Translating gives CASRSGGYEKLFF.

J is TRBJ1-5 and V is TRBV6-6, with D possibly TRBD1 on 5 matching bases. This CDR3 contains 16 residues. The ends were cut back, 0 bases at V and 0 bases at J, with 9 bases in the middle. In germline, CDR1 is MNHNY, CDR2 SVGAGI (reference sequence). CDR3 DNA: TGTGCCAGCAGTTACTCGATGGGGGGTAGCAATCAGCCCCAGCATTTT. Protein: CASSYSMGGSNQPQHF.

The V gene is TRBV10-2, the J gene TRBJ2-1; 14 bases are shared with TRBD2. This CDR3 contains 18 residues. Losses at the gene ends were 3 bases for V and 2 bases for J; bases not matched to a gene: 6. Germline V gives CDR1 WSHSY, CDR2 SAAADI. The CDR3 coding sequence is TGCGCCAGCAGTGACGGGACTAGCGGGAGAGGCACCTACAATGAGCAGTTCTTC. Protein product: CASSDGTSGRGTYNEQFF.

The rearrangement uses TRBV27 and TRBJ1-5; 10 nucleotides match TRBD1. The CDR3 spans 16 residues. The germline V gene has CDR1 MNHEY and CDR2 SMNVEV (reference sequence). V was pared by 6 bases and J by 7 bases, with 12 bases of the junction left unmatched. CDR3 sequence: CASSRVTGTGVQPQHF. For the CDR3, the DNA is TGTGCCAGCAGCCGAGTGACCGGGACAGGGGTCCAGCCCCAGCATTTT.

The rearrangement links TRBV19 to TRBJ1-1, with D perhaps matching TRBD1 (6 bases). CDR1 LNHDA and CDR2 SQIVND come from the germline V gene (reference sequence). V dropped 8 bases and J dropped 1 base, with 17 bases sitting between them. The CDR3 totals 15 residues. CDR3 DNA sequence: TGTGCCAGTTTTTCGGCGGGGGGACAGAACACTGAAGCTTTCTTT. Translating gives CASFSAGGQNTEAFF.